These 5 T cell receptor beta chains were sequenced from one sample in a study of T cells after yellow fever vaccination. TCRdb analysed the 5' RACE reads with MiXCR anew, one entry per CDR3 protein. Here the sample spans about 63,000 distinct CDR3 sequences, about 7% being singletons. Sequencing was performed on CD8+ T cells sorted from PBMCs, taken 15 days after the yellow fever booster vaccination. These receptors were obtained from a young man who received the YFV17D yellow fever vaccine.

This clonotype was picked up many times. This chain connects TRBV12-3 or TRBV12-4 to TRBJ2-7; D is perhaps TRBD2 (5 bases). The length of the CDR3 is 14 residues. Trimming stripped 1 base from V and 5 bases from J, with 12 bases between. CDR3 sequence reads: CASSLGGSPHEQYF. Here the CDR3 DNA reads TGTGCCAGCAGTTTAGGAGGGTCTCCCCACGAGCAGTACTTC.

This clonotype was observed a handful of times. The chain employs TRBV7-9 and TRBJ2-1; D unresolved. With 1 base removed from V and 7 bases from J, the gap between germline ends came to 11 bases. Germline V CDR1 and CDR2: SEHNR, FQNEAQ (reference sequence). CDR3 length equals 14 residues. The CDR3 nucleotides read TGTGCCAGCAGCTTAGTAGACGTAGAGAATGAGCAGTTCTTC. Amino acid sequence: CASSLVDVENEQFF.

At least ten counts were recorded for this clonotype. The chain employs TRBV11-2 and TRBJ2-1; D gene uncertain. Germline V lookup: CDR1 SGHAT, CDR2 FQNNGV. The germline V and J ends were trimmed by 7 bases and 3 bases, with 13 bases remaining between them. The CDR3 length is 14 residues. The CDR3 DNA reads as TGTGCCAGCATCCGCCAAGGGTTCTACAATGAGCAGTTCTTC. Translation gives CASIRQGFYNEQFF.

This clonotype was recorded many times. This rearrangement joins TRBV7-9 to TRBJ2-7; D remains ambiguous. Trimming left V 5 bases short and J 3 bases short, with 14 bases between. The length of the CDR3 is 14 residues. Germline V CDR1 and CDR2: SEHNR, FQNEAQ (reference sequence). The CDR3 DNA reads TGTGCCAGCAGCCCCCGGCCCGACATCTACGAGCAGTACTTC. Its translation is CASSPRPDIYEQYF.

This clonotype was seen ten or more times. The chain is built from TRBV20-1 and TRBJ2-4, with 8 bases fitting TRBD2. CDR3 length: 14 residues. The germline V gene encodes CDR1 DFQATT and CDR2 SNEGSKA (reference sequence). Trimming removed 4 bases from V and 10 bases from J; junction bases left unmatched: 12. CDR3 sequence: CSAKQTSVLEIQYF. In DNA, the CDR3 is TGCAGTGCTAAACAGACTAGCGTCCTAGAGATTCAGTACTTC.